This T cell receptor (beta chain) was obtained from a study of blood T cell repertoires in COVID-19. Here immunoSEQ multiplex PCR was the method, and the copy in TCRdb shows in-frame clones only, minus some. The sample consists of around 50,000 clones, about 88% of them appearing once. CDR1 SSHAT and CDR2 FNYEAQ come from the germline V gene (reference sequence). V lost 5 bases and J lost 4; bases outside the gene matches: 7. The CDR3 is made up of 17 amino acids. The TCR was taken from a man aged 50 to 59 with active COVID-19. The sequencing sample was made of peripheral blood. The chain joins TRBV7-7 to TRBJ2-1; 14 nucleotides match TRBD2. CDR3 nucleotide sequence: TGTGCCAGCAGCCCCGGGACTAGCGGGAGTGGATACAATGAGCAGTTCTTC. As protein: CASSPGTSGSGYNEQFF.